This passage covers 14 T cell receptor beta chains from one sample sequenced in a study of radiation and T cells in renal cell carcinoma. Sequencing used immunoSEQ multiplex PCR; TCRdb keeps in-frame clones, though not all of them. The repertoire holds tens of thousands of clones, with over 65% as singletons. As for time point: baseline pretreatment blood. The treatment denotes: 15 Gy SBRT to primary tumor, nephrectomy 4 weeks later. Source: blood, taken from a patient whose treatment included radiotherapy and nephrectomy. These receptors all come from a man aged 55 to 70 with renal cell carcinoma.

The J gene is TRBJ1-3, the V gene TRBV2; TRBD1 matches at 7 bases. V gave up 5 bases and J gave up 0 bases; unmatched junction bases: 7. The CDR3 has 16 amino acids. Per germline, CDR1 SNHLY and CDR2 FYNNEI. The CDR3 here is CASSREGALSGNTIYF. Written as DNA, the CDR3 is TGTGCCAGCAGTCGGGAGGGGGCCCTCTCTGGAAACACCATATATTTT.

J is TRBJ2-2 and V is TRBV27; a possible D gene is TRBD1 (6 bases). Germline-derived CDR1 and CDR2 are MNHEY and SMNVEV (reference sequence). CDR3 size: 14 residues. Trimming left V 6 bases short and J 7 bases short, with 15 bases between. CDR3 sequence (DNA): TGTGCCAGCAGGTTAGGGACAAGAGGCGGGGAGCTGTTTTTT. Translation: CASRLGTRGGELFF.

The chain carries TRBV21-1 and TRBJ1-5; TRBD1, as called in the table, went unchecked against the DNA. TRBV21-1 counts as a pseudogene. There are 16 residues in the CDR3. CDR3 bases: TGTGTCAGCAGCAAAAGGGAAGGGGGTAGCAATCAGCCCCAGCATTTT. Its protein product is CVSSKREGGSNQPQHF.

CDR3 coding DNA: TGTGCCAGCAGTAGTACTCTAGCGGGAGGGCCCAATGAGCAGTTCTTC. Amino acid sequence: CASSSTLAGGPNEQFF. This sequence joins TRBV28 and TRBJ2-1, with TRBD2 identical over 12 bases. CDR1 is MDHEN and CDR2 is SYDVKM in the germline V gene. CDR3 size: 16 residues. J lost 6 bases, V lost 5 bases, and 8 bases had no gene match.

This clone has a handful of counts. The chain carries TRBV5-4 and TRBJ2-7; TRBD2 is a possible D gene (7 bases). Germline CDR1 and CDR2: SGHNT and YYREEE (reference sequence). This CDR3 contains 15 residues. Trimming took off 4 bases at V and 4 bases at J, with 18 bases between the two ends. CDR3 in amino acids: CASSPRGGEGYEQYF. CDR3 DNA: TGTGCCAGCAGCCCGAGGGGGGGAGAAGGGTACGAGCAGTACTTC.

The CDR3 here is CASTPGTNRRDEQFF. In DNA, the CDR3 is TGTGCCAGTACCCCGGGGACCAATAGGAGGGATGAGCAGTTCTTC. This chain links TRBV19 with TRBJ2-1, with D possibly matching TRBD2 (6 bases). With 7 bases removed from V and 8 bases from J, the gap between germline ends came to 21 bases. In germline, CDR1 is LNHDA, CDR2 SQIVND (reference sequence). The CDR3 extends over 15 amino acids. Looking up the rest from reference TRBV19 and TRBJ2-1 gives the full variable domain: DGGITQSPKYLFRKEGQNVTLSCEQNLNHDAMYWYRQDPGQGLRLIYYSQIVNDFQKGDIAEGYSVSREKKESFPLTVTSAQKNPTAFYLCASTPGTNRRDEQFFGPGTRLTVL.

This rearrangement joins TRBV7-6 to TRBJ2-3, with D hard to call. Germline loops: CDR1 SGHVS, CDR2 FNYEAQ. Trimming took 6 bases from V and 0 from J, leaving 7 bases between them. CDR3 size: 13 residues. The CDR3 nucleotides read TGTGCCAGCAGGCAATTTAGCACAGATACGCAGTATTTT. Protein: CASRQFSTDTQYF.

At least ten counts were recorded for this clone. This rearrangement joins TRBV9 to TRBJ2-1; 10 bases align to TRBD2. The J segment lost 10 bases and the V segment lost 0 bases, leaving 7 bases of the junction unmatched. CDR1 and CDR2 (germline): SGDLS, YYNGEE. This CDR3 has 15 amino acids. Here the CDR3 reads CASSVETSGAGEQFF. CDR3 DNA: TGTGCCAGCAGCGTAGAAACTAGCGGGGCAGGGGAGCAGTTCTTC.

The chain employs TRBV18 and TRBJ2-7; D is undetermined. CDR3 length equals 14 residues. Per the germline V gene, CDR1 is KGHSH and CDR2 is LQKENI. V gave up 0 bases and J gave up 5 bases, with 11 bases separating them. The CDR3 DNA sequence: TGTGCCAGCTCACCACCCCAGGCCTTGAACGAGCAGTACTTC. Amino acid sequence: CASSPPQALNEQYF.

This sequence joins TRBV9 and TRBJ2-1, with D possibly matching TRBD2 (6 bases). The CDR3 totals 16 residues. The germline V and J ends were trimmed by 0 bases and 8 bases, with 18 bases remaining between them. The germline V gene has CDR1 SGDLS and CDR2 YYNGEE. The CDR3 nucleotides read TGTGCCAGCAGCGTAGCCCCGCCTACGCGGGAAGATGAGCAGTTCTTC. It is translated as CASSVAPPTREDEQFF.

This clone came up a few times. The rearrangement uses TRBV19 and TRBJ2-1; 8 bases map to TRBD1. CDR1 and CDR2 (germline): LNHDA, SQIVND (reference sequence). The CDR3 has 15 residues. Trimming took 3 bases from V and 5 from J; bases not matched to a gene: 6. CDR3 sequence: CASSIPRGLNNEQFF. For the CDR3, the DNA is TGTGCCAGTAGTATTCCCAGGGGGCTGAACAATGAGCAGTTCTTC. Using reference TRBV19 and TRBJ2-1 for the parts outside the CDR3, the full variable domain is DGGITQSPKYLFRKEGQNVTLSCEQNLNHDAMYWYRQDPGQGLRLIYYSQIVNDFQKGDIAEGYSVSREKKESFPLTVTSAQKNPTAFYLCASSIPRGLNNEQFFGPGTRLTVL.

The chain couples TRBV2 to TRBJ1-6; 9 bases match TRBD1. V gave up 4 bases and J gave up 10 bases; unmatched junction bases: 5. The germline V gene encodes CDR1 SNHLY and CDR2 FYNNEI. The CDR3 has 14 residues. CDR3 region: CASSGTGGGSPLHF. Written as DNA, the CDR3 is TGTGCCAGCAGTGGCACAGGGGGCGGGTCACCCCTCCACTTT. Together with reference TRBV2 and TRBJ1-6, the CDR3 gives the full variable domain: EPEVTQTPSHQVTQMGQEVILRCVPISNHLYFYWYRQILGQKVEFLVSFYNNEISEKSEIFDDQFSVERPDGSNFTLKIRSTKLEDSAMYFCASSGTGGGSPLHFGNGTRLTVT.

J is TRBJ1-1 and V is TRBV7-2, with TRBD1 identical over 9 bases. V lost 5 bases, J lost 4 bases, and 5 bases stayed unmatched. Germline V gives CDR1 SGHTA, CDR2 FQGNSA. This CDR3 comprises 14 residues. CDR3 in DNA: TGTGCCAGCAGCCGGACAGGGGAGGGCACTGAAGCTTTCTTT. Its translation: CASSRTGEGTEAFF.

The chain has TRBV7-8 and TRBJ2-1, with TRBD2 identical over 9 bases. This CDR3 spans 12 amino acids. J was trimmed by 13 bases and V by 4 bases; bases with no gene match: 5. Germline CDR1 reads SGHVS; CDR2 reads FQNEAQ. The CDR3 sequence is CASSSTGTSQFF. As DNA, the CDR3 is TGTGCCAGCAGCTCTACCGGGACTAGCCAGTTCTTC.